The TCR beta chain described here comes from a study of T-cell reconstitution after alpha-beta-depleted transplantation in children. TCRbeta library preparation incorporated unique molecular identifiers. TCRdb independently ran MiXCR on the PCR reads; one entry per CDR3 protein. This sample has a few hundred thousand distinct CDR3 sequences, with approximately 10% found just once. The germline V gene has CDR1 MDHEN and CDR2 SYDVKM. The CDR3 length is 14 residues. V was cut by 3 bases and J by 3 bases, with 12 bases left in between. The chain joins TRBV28 to TRBJ2-7; D is perhaps TRBD2 (6 bases). The sample in question was PBMCs from the stem cell graft donor, obtained from the stem cell graft. This receptor was taken from a human donor who donated a stem cell graft to a child with acute lymphoblastic leukemia. CDR3 amino acids: CASSFSGLFYEQYF. CDR3 in DNA: TGTGCCAGCAGTTTTAGCGGACTATTCTACGAGCAGTACTTC.